Each of the 10 T cell receptor beta chains below was sequenced from the same sample in a study of shared clonotypes between healthy human individuals. Assay: immunoSEQ multiplex PCR; the TCRdb copy retains only in-frame clones and omits some. The sample lists some 2,000,000 clones, about 94% occurring once. CD45RO-negative, CCR7-positively selected cells formed the naive CD8 fraction, excluding terminally differentiated effector memory CD45RA+ cells. The specimen sequenced was naive CD8+ T cells sorted from blood. The receptors here all came from a man between 18 and 29 years old in good health.

Concerning this clone: Other DNA variants within this sample encode the same CDR3. V and J are TRBV9 and TRBJ2-7; TRBD2 agrees at 7 bases. V gave up 2 bases and J gave up 5 bases; unmatched junction bases: 7. Looked up from germline, CDR1 is SGDLS and CDR2 is YYNGEE. CDR3 size: 14 residues. The CDR3 loop is CASSVGGGTNEQYF. The CDR3 nucleotides read TGTGCCAGCAGCGTTGGGGGAGGGACCAACGAGCAGTACTTC.

The V call is TRBV5-4, the J call TRBJ1-2, with 8 bases identical to TRBD1. V gave up 5 bases and J gave up 4 bases; unmatched junction bases: 10. This CDR3 is built from 15 residues. The V gene's germline CDR1 is SGHNT and CDR2 YYREEE (reference sequence). The CDR3 DNA sequence: TGTGCCAGCAGAGCGACAGGGGATTTGGTCTATGGCTACACCTTC. Translating gives CASRATGDLVYGYTF. The full variable domain, rest sourced from reference TRBV5-4 and TRBJ1-2, is ETGVTQSPTHLIKTRGQQVTLRCSSQSGHNTVSWYQQALGQGPQFIFQYYREEENGRGNFPPRFSGLQFPNYSSELNVNALELDDSALYLCASRATGDLVYGYTFGSGTRLTVV.

This clone was detected once. The V call is TRBV29-1, the J call TRBJ2-7, with 8 positions matching TRBD1. Germline CDR1 reads SQVTM; CDR2 reads ANQGSEA. Losses at the gene ends were 8 bases for V and 5 bases for J; bases not matched to a gene: 17. The CDR3 has 15 amino acids. The chain's CDR3 is CSISPASGTGDEQYF. The CDR3 DNA follows: TGCAGCATATCCCCCGCCTCCGGGACAGGAGACGAGCAGTACTTC.

This rearrangement joins TRBV9 to TRBJ2-2; D might be TRBD2 (6 bases). The CDR3 has 13 amino acids. Germline-derived CDR1 and CDR2 are SGDLS and YYNGEE. V lost 3 bases and J lost 6, with 9 bases in between. The CDR3 region has the DNA TGTGCCAGCAGCGGTAGCGGAGCCGGGGAGCTGTTTTTT. It yields the protein CASSGSGAGELFF. Drawing the rest from reference TRBV9 and TRBJ2-2, the complete variable domain is DSGVTQTPKHLITATGQRVTLRCSPRSGDLSVYWYQQSLDQGLQFLIQYYNGEERAKGNILERFSAQQFPDLHSELNLSSLELGDSALYFCASSGSGAGELFFGEGSRLTVL.

This sequence joins TRBV7-9 and TRBJ1-1; D gene ambiguous. Trimming shortened V by 7 bases and J by 1 base, and 16 bases separated the two germline ends. Germline CDR1 SEHNR, CDR2 FQNEAQ (reference sequence). CDR3 length: 15 amino acids. The CDR3 here is CASNLSLKENTEAFF. In DNA form, the CDR3 reads TGTGCCAGCAACCTCAGTTTAAAGGAGAACACTGAAGCTTTCTTT. Full variable domain (rest looked up from reference TRBV7-9 and TRBJ1-1): DTGVSQNPRHKITKRGQNVTFRCDPISEHNRLYWYRQTLGQGPEFLTYFQNEAQLEKSRLLSDRFSAERPKGSFSTLEIQRTEQGDSAMYLCASNLSLKENTEAFFGQGTRLTVV.

The J gene is TRBJ2-7, the V gene TRBV29-1, with D tentatively TRBD2 (5 bases). The CDR3 totals 13 residues. Trimming left V 5 bases short and J 3 bases short, with 14 bases between. Germline CDR1 SQVTM, CDR2 ANQGSEA. The chain's CDR3 is CSVTRVEGYEQYF. In DNA, the CDR3 is TGCAGCGTTACGAGGGTAGAGGGCTACGAGCAGTACTTC.

This chain connects TRBV5-1 to TRBJ2-7; D is ambiguous. V lost 2 bases and J lost 4, with 22 bases in between. The CDR3 has 17 residues. Germline V gives CDR1 SGHRS, CDR2 YFSETQ. In nucleotides, the CDR3 is TGCGCCAGCAGCTTATGGGGTGGGTCCCATGCTCAATACGAGCAGTACTTC. Its translation is CASSLWGGSHAQYEQYF.

The J gene is TRBJ2-1, the V gene TRBV5-6; a weak D match, TRBD2 (6 bases). The CDR3 length is 14 residues. The V gene lost 2 bases and the J gene lost 7 bases, with 13 bases spanning the gap. The germline V gene has CDR1 SGHDT and CDR2 YYEEEE. The CDR3 loop reads CASSFGPEGNEQFF. For the CDR3, the DNA is TGTGCCAGCAGCTTTGGCCCGGAGGGGAATGAGCAGTTCTTC.

The CDR3 sequence is CASSLTANQETQYF. In DNA, the CDR3 is TGTGCCAGCAGCTTAACAGCTAACCAAGAGACCCAGTACTTC. The V and J genes are TRBV7-3 and TRBJ2-5; D is ambiguous. Trimming removed 0 bases from V and 0 bases from J, with 5 bases in between. Germline V lookup: CDR1 SGHTA, CDR2 FQGTGA. The CDR3 spans 14 residues.

Concerning this clone itself: The sample carries other DNA sequences with the same CDR3. This chain connects TRBV5-1 to TRBJ2-5, with TRBD1 identical over 9 bases. Germline V gene sequence: CDR1 SGHRS, CDR2 YFSETQ. V lost 4 bases to trimming and J lost 3 bases; unmatched junction nucleotides: 4. The CDR3 sequence is 14 residues long. For the CDR3, the DNA is TGCGCCAGCAGCCTGGACAGGGGTGAAGAGACCCAGTACTTC. Translation: CASSLDRGEETQYF.